These T cell receptor beta chains were read from a single sample in a study of shared clonotypes between healthy human individuals. Profiling relied on immunoSEQ multiplex PCR, and the TCRdb table lists in-frame clones only, not all of them. The sample lists approximately 940,000 clones, less than 85% occurring once. Sequenced sample: memory CD4+ T cells sorted from blood. All receptors come from a man between 18 and 35 years old in good health. Both conserved end residues are trimmed from each CDR3. Each record gives: J gene, V gene, CDR3 protein.

J gene: TRBJ2-5; V gene: TRBV5-6; CDR3 protein: ASSFFGGEKTQY
J gene: TRBJ2-1; V gene: TRBV5-1; CDR3 protein: ASSLQGAKNNEQF
J gene: TRBJ2-1; V gene: TRBV10-1; CDR3 protein: ASSFGSLFNEQF
J gene: TRBJ2-2; V gene: TRBV10-3; CDR3 protein: AIKQGGLSAGGELF
J gene: TRBJ1-6; V gene: TRBV5-1; CDR3 protein: ASSSGTANNSPLH
J gene: TRBJ2-2; V gene: TRBV7-8; CDR3 protein: ASSSGPGQGNTGELF
J gene: TRBJ2-3; V gene: TRBV7-2; CDR3 protein: ASSPGLGAGVDTQY
J gene: TRBJ2-1; V gene: TRBV6-1; CDR3 protein: ASSEARWQGSVDEQF
J gene: TRBJ2-7; V gene: TRBV5-4; CDR3 protein: ASSLDAGSYEQY
J gene: TRBJ2-7; V gene: TRBV4-2; CDR3 protein: ASSQPTSGGYPYEQY
J gene: TRBJ2-5; V gene: TRBV28; CDR3 protein: ASRVRETQY
J gene: TRBJ1-1; V gene: TRBV5-6; CDR3 protein: ASSPRDRNTEAF
J gene: TRBJ1-4; V gene: TRBV5-1; CDR3 protein: ASSPVWATNEKLF
J gene: TRBJ2-3; V gene: TRBV7-3; CDR3 protein: ASSSGSSGYTQY
J gene: TRBJ1-2; V gene: TRBV19; CDR3 protein: ASSLQANYGYT
J gene: TRBJ1-1; V gene: TRBV19; CDR3 protein: ASTPRGNTEAF
J gene: TRBJ1-1; V gene: TRBV10-3; CDR3 protein: AISESTTAGTEAF
J gene: TRBJ1-3; V gene: TRBV11-2; CDR3 protein: ASSLMGQGASGNTIY
J gene: TRBJ2-3; V gene: TRBV27; CDR3 protein: ASTSGGSRTDTQY
J gene: TRBJ1-5; V gene: TRBV6-1; CDR3 protein: ASSEATGTNQPQH
J gene: TRBJ2-1; V gene: TRBV28; CDR3 protein: ASRSPGGGADEQF
J gene: TRBJ1-3; V gene: TRBV30; CDR3 protein: AWSVRAGSGNTIY